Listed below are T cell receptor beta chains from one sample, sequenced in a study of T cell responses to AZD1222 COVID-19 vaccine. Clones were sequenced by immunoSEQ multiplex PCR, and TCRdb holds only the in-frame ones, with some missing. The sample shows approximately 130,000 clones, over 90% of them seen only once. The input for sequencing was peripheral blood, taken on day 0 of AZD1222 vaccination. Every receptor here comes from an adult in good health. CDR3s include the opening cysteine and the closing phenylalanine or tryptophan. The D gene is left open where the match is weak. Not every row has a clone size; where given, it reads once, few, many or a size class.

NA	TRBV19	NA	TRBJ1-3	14	TGTGCCAGTACCCGAGGGGCAGATGGAAACACCATATATTTT	CASTRGADGNTIYF
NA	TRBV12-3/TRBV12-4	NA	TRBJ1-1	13	TGTGCCAGCAGAAATGAAAGGAAGACTGAAGCTTTCTTT	CASRNERKTEAFF
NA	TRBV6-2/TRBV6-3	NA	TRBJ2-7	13	TGTGCCAGCAGTCTCGGGATATGGGGTGAGCAGTACTTC	CASSLGIWGEQYF
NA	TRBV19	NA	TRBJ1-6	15	TGTGCCAGTCTCTCGGGCACATCCCTCCATTCACCCCTCCACTTT	CASLSGTSLHSPLHF
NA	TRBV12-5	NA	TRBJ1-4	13	TGTGCTAGCGCTTGGGGGCCTAATGAAAAACTGTTTTTT	CASAWGPNEKLFF
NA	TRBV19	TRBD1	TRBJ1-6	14	TGTGCCAGTAGTGCAACGGGACAGCCTCCGTCCCTCCACTTT	CASSATGQPPSLHF
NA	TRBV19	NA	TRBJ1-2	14	TGTGCCAGTAGTACAGCTCGCACAGACTATGGCTACACCTTC	CASSTARTDYGYTF
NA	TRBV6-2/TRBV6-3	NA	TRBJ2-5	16	TGTGCCAGCAGTTACTCGAGGACTCCCCCCTCGGAGACCCAGTACTTC	CASSYSRTPPSETQYF
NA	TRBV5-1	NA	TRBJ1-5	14	TGCGCCAGCAGCTTGGCTGGGGAGGGCGGCCCCCAGCATTTT	CASSLAGEGGPQHF
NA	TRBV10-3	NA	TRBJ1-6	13	TGTGCCATCAGGGACTATTATAATTCACCCCTCCACTTT	CAIRDYYNSPLHF
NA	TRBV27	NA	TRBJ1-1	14	TGTGCCAGCAGGTTTGGGGGCGGGAACACTGAAGCTTTCTTT	CASRFGGGNTEAFF
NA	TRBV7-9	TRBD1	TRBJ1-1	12	TGTGCCAGCAATGCCCAGGACAGGGTAACTTTCTTT	CASNAQDRVTFF
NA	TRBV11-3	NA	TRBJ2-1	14	TGTGCCAGCAGCCCCCGGGGCAGCTACAATGAGCAGTTCTTC	CASSPRGSYNEQFF
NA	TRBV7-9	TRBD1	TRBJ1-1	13	TGTGCCAGCAGCTTCAGGGGGGAGACTGAAGCTTTCTTT	CASSFRGETEAFF
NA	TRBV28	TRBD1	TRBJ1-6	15	TGTGCCAGCAGCATCCCAGGGGCAGGGGGTTCACCCCTCCACTTT	CASSIPGAGGSPLHF
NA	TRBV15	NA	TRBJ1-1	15	TGTGCCACCAGCAGGATCGGGGGGGGCAACACTGAAGCTTTCTTT	CATSRIGGGNTEAFF
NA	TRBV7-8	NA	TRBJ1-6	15	TGTGCCAGCAGCTTAACAGTCGGCAGTAATTCACCCCTCCACTTT	CASSLTVGSNSPLHF
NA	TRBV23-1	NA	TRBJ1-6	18	TGCGCCAGCAGTCAATCGAAGGCGGGCAGGGGTCGTAATTCACCCCTCCACTTT	CASSQSKAGRGRNSPLHF
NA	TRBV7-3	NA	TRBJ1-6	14	TGTGCCAGCAGCTTACAGGGTTTTAATTCACCCCTCCACTTT	CASSLQGFNSPLHF
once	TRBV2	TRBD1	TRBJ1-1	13	TGTGCCAGCAGTATGGGACAGGGGGGGCTAGCTTTCTTT	CASSMGQGGLAFF
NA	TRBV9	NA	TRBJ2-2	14	TGTGCCAGCAGCGTTCGGCCTTCGACGGGGGAGCTGTTTTTT	CASSVRPSTGELFF
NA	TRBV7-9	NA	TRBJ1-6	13	TGTGCCAGCGGGACCGGGCCCTCCTCACCCCTCCACTTT	CASGTGPSSPLHF
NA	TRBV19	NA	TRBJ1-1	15	TGTGCCAGTAGTATAGTAGCCAGCGTGAACACTGAAGCTTTCTTT	CASSIVASVNTEAFF
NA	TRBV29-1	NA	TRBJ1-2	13	TGCAGCGTTTTCGGACAGAAACTCTATGGCTACACCTTC	CSVFGQKLYGYTF
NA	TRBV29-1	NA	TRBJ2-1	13	TGCAGCGTTGAAGGGGGAAGCTACAATGAGCAGTTCTTC	CSVEGGSYNEQFF
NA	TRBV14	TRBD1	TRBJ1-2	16	TGTGCCAGCAGCCAAGTTGGGACAGCTCTGAACTATGGCTACACCTTC	CASSQVGTALNYGYTF
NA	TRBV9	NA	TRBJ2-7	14	TGTGCCAGCAGCGTTGAACAGGTCCCCTACGAGCAGTACTTC	CASSVEQVPYEQYF
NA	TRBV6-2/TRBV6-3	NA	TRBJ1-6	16	TGTGCCAGCAGTTATCGACTCGGTCGGAATAATTCACCCCTCCACTTT	CASSYRLGRNNSPLHF